The TCR beta chain described here comes from a study of shared clonotypes between healthy human individuals. General observations from the study: Shared across a few donors were roughly 5.3% of the naive CD4 clonotypes. Some clonotypes were shared by all four sorted-subset donors, while others were not shared. The non-shared ones had lower generation probabilities than the shared ones.

Profiling relied on immunoSEQ multiplex PCR, and the TCRdb table lists in-frame clones only, not all of them. Of 1.5 million to 1.9 million clones listed, approximately 98% are singletons. In the case of this clone: Its antigen is undetermined.

Sequenced material: naive CD4+ T cells sorted from blood. Stated subset: CD45RA+ positively selected. This clonotype was obtained from a man aged 25-45 years in good health.

The CDR3 sequence: CASSSTENQPQHF. CDR3 DNA: TGTGCCAGCAGTTCGACAGAAAATCAGCCCCAGCATTTT. The rearrangement uses TRBV6-5 and TRBJ1-5; a possible D gene is TRBD1 (5 bases). The germline V and J ends were trimmed by 4 bases and 4 bases, with 8 bases remaining between them. Germline V CDR1 and CDR2: MNHEY, SVGAGI. The CDR3 extends over 13 amino acids.